Below, 7 T cell receptor beta chains from the same sample are listed, as sequenced in a study of T-cell memory formation after mild COVID-19. TCRdb re-called the 5' RACE reads with MiXCR, one entry per CDR3 protein. The sample includes hundreds of thousands of distinct CDR3 sequences, 20% seen only once; the top ten take approximately 12%. Material for sequencing was PBMCs or a T cell subset sorted from them (not recorded which). Every receptor here comes from an adult woman who had mild COVID-19 (a few samples of this study predate the infection). Cell type and time point are not known.

This chain uses TRBV5-1 with TRBJ1-5; TRBD1 might be the D (5 bases). Germline V CDR1 and CDR2: SGHRS, YFSETQ. Trimming removed 0 bases from V and 5 bases from J, with 15 bases in between. The length of the CDR3 is 16 residues. The CDR3 sequence: CASSLGDGGSYQPQHF. The CDR3 DNA sequence: TGCGCCAGCAGCTTGGGGGACGGGGGTTCTTATCAGCCCCAGCATTTT.

This clonotype was seen only a few times. The chain joins TRBV7-9 to TRBJ2-5; TRBD1 might be the D (6 bases). The CDR3 has 13 amino acids. V gave up 6 bases and J gave up 5 bases, with 13 bases separating them. The V gene's germline CDR1 is SEHNR and CDR2 FQNEAQ (reference sequence). The CDR3 region is CASRVQGVETQYF. The CDR3 DNA reads as TGTGCCAGCAGGGTACAGGGCGTGGAGACCCAGTACTTC. The variable domain in full, with the rest retrieved from reference TRBV7-9 and TRBJ2-5, is DTGVSQNPRHKITKRGQNVTFRCDPISEHNRLYWYRQTLGQGPEFLTYFQNEAQLEKSRLLSDRFSAERPKGSFSTLEIQRTEQGDSAMYLCASRVQGVETQYFGPGTRLLVL.

The chain recombines TRBV14 with TRBJ2-1, with 12 bases aligning to TRBD2. This CDR3 has 19 amino acids. CDR1 is SGHDN and CDR2 is FVKESK in the germline V gene. Losses at the gene ends were 4 bases for V and 5 bases for J; bases not matched to a gene: 15. The CDR3 region has the DNA TGTGCCAGCAGCCCCACTAGCGGGAGGTACCTTTCGCTCCACAATGAGCAGTTCTTC. As protein: CASSPTSGRYLSLHNEQFF. The full variable domain, its missing parts supplied by reference TRBV14 and TRBJ2-1, is EAGVTQFPSHSVIEKGQTVTLRCDPISGHDNLYWYRRVMGKEIKFLLHFVKESKQDESGMPNNRFLAERTGGTYSTLKVQPAELEDSGVYFCASSPTSGRYLSLHNEQFFGPGTRLTVL.

The chain couples TRBV27 to TRBJ2-1; 7 positions agree with TRBD2. The ends lost 0 bases at V and 3 bases at J; junction bases unmatched: 5. The CDR3 totals 16 residues. Germline CDR1 is MNHEY and CDR2 is SMNVEV (reference sequence). The CDR3 spells CASSLSGGSVYNEQFF. The CDR3 nucleotides are TGTGCCAGCAGTTTATCGGGCGGGAGCGTCTACAATGAGCAGTTCTTC.

The rearrangement joins TRBV5-5 to TRBJ2-7, with 8 nucleotides matching TRBD1. Germline V gene sequence: CDR1 SGHKS, CDR2 YYEKEE (reference sequence). There are 13 residues in the CDR3. J lost 7 bases, V lost 2 bases, and 5 bases had no gene match. The DNA for the CDR3 is TGTGCCAGCAGCTTTCAGGGGGCGCATGAGCAGTACTTC. Residues: CASSFQGAHEQYF.

Only a few counts were recorded for this clonotype. This chain links TRBV5-1 with TRBJ2-7, with 14 bases identical to TRBD2. The CDR3 is 17 amino acids. Per the germline V gene, CDR1 is SGHRS and CDR2 is YFSETQ. V trimming: 2 bases; J trimming: 3 bases; junction bases outside the gene matches: 7. The CDR3 coding sequence is TGCGCCAGCAGCTTCCTGCCGGGGACTAGCGGGGGCTACGAGCAGTACTTC. It is translated as CASSFLPGTSGGYEQYF. Full variable domain (outside the CDR3, taken from reference TRBV5-1 and TRBJ2-7): KAGVTQTPRYLIKTRGQQVTLSCSPISGHRSVSWYQQTPGQGLQFLFEYFSETQRNKGNFPGRFSGRQFSNSRSEMNVSTLELGDSALYLCASSFLPGTSGGYEQYFGPGTRLTVT.

This clonotype has more than one count but fewer than ten. The V gene is TRBV2, the J gene TRBJ2-3; TRBD1 matches at 11 bases. The CDR3 extends over 15 amino acids. Trimming at V came to 4 bases and at J to 5 bases, leaving 5 bases not matched to a gene. Germline CDR1 reads SNHLY; CDR2 reads FYNNEI. CDR3 residues: CASSAGQGAGDTQYF. DNA for the CDR3: TGTGCCAGCAGTGCAGGACAGGGGGCAGGAGATACGCAGTATTTT.